Sequencing of this T cell receptor beta chain was carried out in a study of CD8 T cells in ankylosing spondylitis. Findings and caveats of the study: According to the report, clones linked to the disease were significantly enriched in matched synovial fluid samples taken from ankylosing spondylitis patients.

Deletions cut 0 bases from V and 6 bases from J, with 5 bases between. CDR1 LNHNV and CDR2 YYDKDF come from the germline V gene (reference sequence). The CDR3 has 13 amino acids. TCRdb ran MiXCR on the 5' RACE reads and lists one entry per CDR3 protein. The repertoire consists of around 220,000 distinct CDR3 sequences, with 10% to 13% occurring once and the leading ten covering 21%. About this clonotype: Its antigen is currently unknown.

The sequenced sample consisted of blood, either unsorted or a sorted T cell fraction (not recorded which). The source is a male donor with ankylosing spondylitis or in good health (not recorded which). J is TRBJ2-2 and V is TRBV15, with D tentatively TRBD1 (5 bases). The DNA for the CDR3 is TGTGCCACCAGCAGAGAAGGGGCCGGGGAGCTGTTTTTT. Its translation: CATSREGAGELFF.